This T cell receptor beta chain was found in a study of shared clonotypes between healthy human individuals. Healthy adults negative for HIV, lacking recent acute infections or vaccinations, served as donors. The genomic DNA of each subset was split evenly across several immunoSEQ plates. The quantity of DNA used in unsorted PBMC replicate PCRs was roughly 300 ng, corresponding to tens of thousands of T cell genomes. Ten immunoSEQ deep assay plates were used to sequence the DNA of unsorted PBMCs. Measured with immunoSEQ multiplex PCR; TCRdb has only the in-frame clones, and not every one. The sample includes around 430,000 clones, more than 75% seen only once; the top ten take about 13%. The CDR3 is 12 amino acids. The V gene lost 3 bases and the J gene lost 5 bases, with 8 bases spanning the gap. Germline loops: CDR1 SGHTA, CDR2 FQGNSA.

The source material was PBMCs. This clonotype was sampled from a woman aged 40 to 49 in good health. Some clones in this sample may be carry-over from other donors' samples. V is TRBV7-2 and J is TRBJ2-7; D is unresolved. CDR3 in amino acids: CASSFQGNEQYF. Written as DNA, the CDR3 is TGTGCCAGCAGCTTTCAAGGAAACGAGCAGTACTTC.